This T cell receptor (beta chain) was found in a study of cytomegalovirus exposure and HLA in healthy donors. Broader study findings: The authors excluded some V segments, including TRBV6-2 and TRBV6-3, as indistinguishable.

On this clone: The target antigen is unknown.

The germline V gene has CDR1 LGHNA and CDR2 YNFKEQ. V lost 0 bases to trimming and J lost 0 bases, with 9 bases between them. The CDR3 loop spans 16 amino acids. PCR was performed using 60 Vbeta and 13 Jbeta primers. Profiled with immunoSEQ multiplex PCR; TCRdb holds only in-frame clones, not every one. The repertoire consists of about 210,000 clones, with around 82% occurring once and the leading ten covering about 1.8%. The rearrangement uses TRBV4-2 and TRBJ2-1, with D uncertain. This clonotype was sampled from a middle-aged man in good health and CMV-seropositive. Sequencing was performed on PBMCs. The CDR3 DNA reads as TGTGCCAGCAGCCAAGAAGTGAGGAGCTCCTACAATGAGCAGTTCTTC. Translation: CASSQEVRSSYNEQFF.